The clone carrying this T cell receptor beta chain has just a few counts. The antigen remains unidentified. A quantitative 5'-RACE method, one with molecular barcodes, was used to make TCR beta libraries. TCRdb passed the 5' RACE reads through MiXCR, listing each CDR3 protein once. The sample carries about 540,000 distinct CDR3 sequences, about 13% recorded once. The entry originates in a study of CD8 T cells in ankylosing spondylitis. Overall study results and limits: A motif in TCR beta, a set of fewer than ten highly homologous variants, appeared characteristic of ankylosing spondylitis blood.

The germline V gene has CDR1 DFQATT and CDR2 SNEGSKA (reference sequence). The CDR3 is 16 amino acids. V shed 4 bases, J shed 4 bases, and the junction held 13 bases outside the gene matches. J is TRBJ2-3 and V is TRBV20-1, with 8 nucleotides matching TRBD2. The sample was blood, either unsorted or a sorted T cell fraction (not recorded which). This clonotype was sampled from a male donor with ankylosing spondylitis. CDR3 loop: CSAKKSGGVRADTQYF. In DNA, the CDR3 is TGCAGTGCTAAGAAGTCGGGGGGGGTTAGGGCAGATACGCAGTATTTT.